One sample yielded the 13 T cell receptor beta chains listed below, sequenced in a study of blood T cell repertoires in COVID-19. This table comes from immunoSEQ multiplex PCR, and its TCRdb copy is limited to in-frame clones, with some not included. Counted here are roughly 100,000 clones, roughly 88% occurring once; the ten biggest clones make up 6.5% to 8.5%. Sequencing input: peripheral blood. These receptors came from a man aged 18 to 35 with COVID-19, enrolled during active disease.

J is TRBJ2-1 and V is TRBV7-3; TRBD2 aligns across 9 bases. V lost 0 bases to trimming and J lost 0 bases; unmatched junction nucleotides: 15. This CDR3 is 21 amino acids long. The germline gives CDR1 SGHTA, CDR2 FQGTGA. The CDR3 DNA sequence: TGTGCCAGCAGCTTAACGACCTTTGGGAGCGGGAGGCGTAGCTCCTACAATGAGCAGTTCTTC. Translation gives CASSLTTFGSGRRSSYNEQFF. Using reference TRBV7-3 and TRBJ2-1 for the parts outside the CDR3, the full variable domain is GAGVSQTPSNKVTEKGKYVELRCDPISGHTALYWYRQSLGQGPEFLIYFQGTGAADDSGLPNDRFFAVRPEGSVSTLKIQRTERGDSAVYLCASSLTTFGSGRRSSYNEQFFGPGTRLTVL.

The table lists this clone with a few counts. This chain uses TRBV28 with TRBJ2-7; D is perhaps TRBD2 (5 bases). This CDR3 is 14 amino acids long. Trimming took 2 bases from V and 7 from J, leaving 15 bases between them. Per germline, CDR1 MDHEN and CDR2 SYDVKM. This chain's CDR3 is CASSLGTARGEQYF. In DNA form, the CDR3 reads TGTGCCAGCAGTTTAGGTACCGCTCGAGGGGAGCAGTACTTC.

The chain combines TRBV27 with TRBJ2-7; D is undetermined. The CDR3 is made up of 16 amino acids. Germline V gene data show CDR1 as MNHEY and CDR2 as SMNVEV (reference sequence). Trimming removed 5 bases from V and 3 bases from J, with 20 bases in between. CDR3 protein: CASSQRLTLAFYEQYF. The CDR3 coding sequence is TGTGCCAGCAGTCAGAGGTTGACTCTTGCTTTCTACGAGCAGTACTTC.

The chain is built from TRBV28 and TRBJ2-1; no clear D gene. The CDR3 runs 11 residues. The germline gives CDR1 MDHEN, CDR2 SYDVKM. Trimming removed 3 bases at V and 7 bases at J, with 4 bases between. The CDR3 is CASSFVNEQFF. The CDR3, as DNA: TGTGCCAGCAGTTTTGTAAATGAGCAGTTCTTC.

The V call is TRBV5-1, the J call TRBJ2-1; 9 bases match TRBD1. V shed 2 bases, J shed 7 bases, and the junction held 13 bases outside the gene matches. Germline V gene sequence: CDR1 SGHRS, CDR2 YFSETQ. This CDR3 is built from 17 residues. DNA of the CDR3: TGCGCCAGCAGCTTAGGTAGAGTCGGACAGGGGCGGAATGAGCAGTTCTTC. Translating gives CASSLGRVGQGRNEQFF.

This clone was counted between two and nine times. Mismatch with germline at one junction end may stem from a read error. V is TRBV19 and J is TRBJ1-4; TRBD1 agrees at 9 bases. The V gene's germline CDR1 is LNHDA and CDR2 SQIVND (reference sequence). The CDR3 sequence is 17 residues long. CDR3 nucleotides: TGTGCCAGTAGTGCGCGGACAGGGGTGGCAACTAATGAAAAACTGCTTTTT. It codes for CASSARTGVATNEKLLF.

The rearrangement joins TRBV6-5 to TRBJ1-1; no clear D gene. Trimming stripped 1 base from V and 0 bases from J, with 9 bases between. Per germline, CDR1 MNHEY and CDR2 SVGAGI. The CDR3 covers 15 residues. The CDR3 sequence: CASSYLSGLNTEAFF. The CDR3 nucleotides read TGTGCCAGCAGTTACTTATCTGGCCTGAACACTGAAGCTTTCTTT.

This chain joins TRBV5-1 and TRBJ2-1; TRBD1 aligns across 12 bases. CDR3 length: 19 amino acids. With 2 bases clipped from V and 1 base from J, the junction kept 10 bases outside the gene matches. Germline V gene data show CDR1 as SGHRS and CDR2 as YFSETQ. The DNA of the CDR3 is TGCGCCAGCAGCTTTCCGGGACAGGGGGCGTCCACTTCCTACAATGAGCAGTTCTTC. This translates into CASSFPGQGASTSYNEQFF.

This clone came up once. This rearrangement joins TRBV5-8 to TRBJ2-2; D is undetermined. The CDR3 extends over 17 amino acids. The V end lost 4 bases, the J end lost 3 bases, and 19 bases lay between the germline ends. Germline loops: CDR1 SGHTS, CDR2 YDEGEE. CDR3 sequence reads: CASSPKRPVQYTGELFF. The CDR3 DNA reads as TGTGCCAGCAGCCCCAAGAGGCCCGTTCAATACACCGGGGAGCTGTTTTTT.

The rearrangement uses TRBV29-1 and TRBJ2-7, with D perhaps TRBD2 (5 bases). The CDR3 length is 14 residues. The V gene's germline CDR1 is SQVTM and CDR2 ANQGSEA. Trimming took 4 bases from V and 4 from J, leaving 17 bases between them. The CDR3 here is CSVGPAAVSYEQYF. CDR3 bases: TGCAGCGTTGGGCCAGCGGCGGTGTCGTACGAGCAGTACTTC.

V gene TRBV29-1 combines with J gene TRBJ2-1; 12 bases match TRBD2. CDR1 and CDR2 (germline): SQVTM, ANQGSEA. With 1 base clipped from V and 7 bases from J, the junction kept 17 bases outside the gene matches. The CDR3 is made up of 19 amino acids. The CDR3 DNA follows: TGCAGCGTTGAAGGGTGGGGGACTAGCGGGCCCCTTCTTCTTAATGAGCAGTTCTTC. The encoded protein is CSVEGWGTSGPLLLNEQFF.

CDR3 bases: TGTGCCAGCAGCTTGGGACAGTTTTCCTACAATGAGCAGTTCTTC. Translated, it gives CASSLGQFSYNEQFF. This rearrangement joins TRBV11-3 to TRBJ2-1, with TRBD1 matching over 7 bases. Germline V gene lookup returns CDR1 SGHNT and CDR2 YENEEA. Trimming removed 3 bases from V and 1 base from J; junction bases left unmatched: 3. This CDR3 spans 15 amino acids.

The chain recombines TRBV6-2 or TRBV6-3 with TRBJ2-5; a weak D match, TRBD1 (6 bases). There are 14 residues in the CDR3. The germline V gene encodes CDR1 MNHEY and CDR2 SVGEGT. V was shortened by 2 bases and J by 7 bases, with 14 bases between the two germline ends. CDR3 residues: CASSYPGQFGTQYF. In DNA form, the CDR3 reads TGTGCCAGCAGTTACCCTGGACAGTTTGGGACCCAGTACTTC.